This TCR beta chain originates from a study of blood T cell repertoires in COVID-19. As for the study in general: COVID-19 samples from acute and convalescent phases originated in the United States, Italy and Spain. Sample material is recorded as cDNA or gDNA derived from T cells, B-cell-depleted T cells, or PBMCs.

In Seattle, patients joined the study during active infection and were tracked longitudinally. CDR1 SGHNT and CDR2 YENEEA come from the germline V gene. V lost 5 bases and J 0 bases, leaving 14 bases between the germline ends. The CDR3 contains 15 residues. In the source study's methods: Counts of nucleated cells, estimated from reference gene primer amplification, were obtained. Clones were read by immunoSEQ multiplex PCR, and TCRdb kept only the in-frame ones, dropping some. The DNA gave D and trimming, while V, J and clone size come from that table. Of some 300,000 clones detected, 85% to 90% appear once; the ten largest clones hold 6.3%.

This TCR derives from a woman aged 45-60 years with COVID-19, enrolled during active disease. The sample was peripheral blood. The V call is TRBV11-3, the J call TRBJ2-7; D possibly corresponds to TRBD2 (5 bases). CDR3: CASSPREGPSYEQYF. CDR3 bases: TGTGCCAGCAGCCCTCGGGAAGGACCCTCCTACGAGCAGTACTTC.